This record concerns one T cell receptor (beta chain) sequence. The data stem from a study of blood T cell repertoires in COVID-19. Study as a whole: Material from acute and convalescent COVID-19 was sourced from the United States, Italy and Spain.

In the authors' methods: How many nucleated cells were present was estimated from reference gene primer amplification. The data were produced by immunoSEQ multiplex PCR, yet TCRdb's version contains in-frame clones alone and is incomplete. V and J calls plus clone size are reproduced from that table; the DNA served to infer D and trimming. Of about 220,000 clones in the sample, about 78% were seen once. Germline values: CDR1 LNHDA, CDR2 SQIVND (reference sequence). The CDR3 covers 15 residues. Trimming pared 1 base from V and 7 bases from J, leaving 16 bases between. This clonotype originated in a woman in her seventies with acute or convalescent COVID-19. The V and J genes are TRBV19 and TRBJ2-5; D is uncertain. What was sequenced was peripheral blood. DNA for the CDR3: TGTGCCAGTAGTATAGGTCCGACGGCTACGGGGACCCAGTACTTC. Protein: CASSIGPTATGTQYF. Full variable domain (rest looked up from reference TRBV19 and TRBJ2-5): DGGITQSPKYLFRKEGQNVTLSCEQNLNHDAMYWYRQDPGQGLRLIYYSQIVNDFQKGDIAEGYSVSREKKESFPLTVTSAQKNPTAFYLCASSIGPTATGTQYFGPGTRLLVL.